This passage covers 20 T cell receptor beta chains from one sample sequenced in a study of graft-versus-host responses after intestinal transplantation. Their specific antigens are unknown. Using immunoSEQ multiplex PCR, the repertoire was profiled, and TCRdb retains in-frame clones only, with some absent. Among 80,000 to 95,000 clones listed, around 93% were seen once. The sequences come from unstimulated CD8+ T cells sorted from spleen or lymph node cells, collected before intestinal transplant. These receptor sequences come from a human donor who received an intestinal transplant.

This chain joins TRBV10-1 and TRBJ1-6; 7 bases fit TRBD1. Germline V gene lookup returns CDR1 WNHNN and CDR2 SYGVQD (reference sequence). The CDR3 sequence is 13 residues long. The V and J ends lost 8 bases and 6 bases, in that order; junction bases with no gene match: 4. CDR3 DNA: TGCGCCAGCGTGAGGGGGCTTAATTCACCCCTCCACTTT. Translating gives CASVRGLNSPLHF.

The chain combines TRBV5-1 with TRBJ1-1; 10 bases match TRBD1. V was pared by 0 bases and J by 1 base, with 3 bases of the junction left unmatched. This CDR3 is built from 16 residues. Germline V CDR1 and CDR2: SGHRS, YFSETQ. This CDR3 reads CASSLAGTGANTEAFF. CDR3 bases: TGCGCCAGCAGCTTGGCCGGGACAGGGGCGAACACTGAAGCTTTCTTT. Complete variable domain (other parts from reference TRBV5-1 and TRBJ1-1): KAGVTQTPRYLIKTRGQQVTLSCSPISGHRSVSWYQQTPGQGLQFLFEYFSETQRNKGNFPGRFSGRQFSNSRSEMNVSTLELGDSALYLCASSLAGTGANTEAFFGQGTRLTVV.

The V gene is TRBV7-2, the J gene TRBJ1-1; TRBD1 matches 8 bases. Germline CDR1 and CDR2: SGHTA and FQGNSA. J lost 0 bases, V lost 1 base, and 13 bases had no gene match. The CDR3 spans 19 residues. The CDR3 reads CASSLVPSGQGILNTEAFF. Here the CDR3 DNA reads TGTGCCAGCAGCTTAGTACCCAGCGGACAGGGAATCCTGAACACTGAAGCTTTCTTT.

This chain connects TRBV9 to TRBJ2-3; unclear D gene. Germline V gives CDR1 SGDLS, CDR2 YYNGEE. CDR3 length: 14 amino acids. Trimming cost V 0 bases and J 0 bases, with 5 bases left between them. CDR3 bases: TGTGCCAGCAGCGTAGTTACTAGCACAGATACGCAGTATTTT. Its translation is CASSVVTSTDTQYF.

The V call is TRBV13, the J call TRBJ1-2, with no clear D. V gave up 2 bases and J gave up 1 base, with 8 bases separating them. The CDR3 is 14 amino acids. The V gene's germline CDR1 is PRHDT and CDR2 FYEKMQ (reference sequence). The DNA of the CDR3 is TGTGCCAGCAGCTTATGGGGAGGTAACTATGGCTACACCTTC. Protein sequence: CASSLWGGNYGYTF.

The chain recombines TRBV29-1 with TRBJ2-1, with 14 bases identical to TRBD2. The CDR3 has 14 residues. Trimming cost V 6 bases and J 10 bases; bases outside gene matches: 8. Germline CDR1 and CDR2: SQVTM and ANQGSEA. For the CDR3, the DNA is TGCAGCGTCCACGGACTAGCGGGGGGTATCGAGCAGTTCTTC. As protein: CSVHGLAGGIEQFF.

The chain uses TRBV6-5 and TRBJ1-1; TRBD1 might be the D (6 bases). There are 15 residues in the CDR3. With 0 bases removed from V and 0 bases from J, the gap between germline ends came to 8 bases. The V gene's germline CDR1 is MNHEY and CDR2 SVGAGI. The CDR3: CASSYSNRVNTEAFF. In DNA form, the CDR3 reads TGTGCCAGCAGTTACTCGAACAGGGTGAACACTGAAGCTTTCTTT.

V usage is TRBV5-4 and J usage is TRBJ1-5; 7 positions agree with TRBD1. V gave up 4 bases and J gave up 5 bases; unmatched junction bases: 3. Germline loops: CDR1 SGHNT, CDR2 YYREEE (reference sequence). CDR3 size: 13 residues. The CDR3 DNA reads as TGTGCCAGCAGCCACGACAGGGATCAGCCCCAGCATTTT. This codes for CASSHDRDQPQHF.

This clone showed up just once. The DNA for the CDR3 is TGCGCCAGCAGCCAAGAGTGGGAGCGGGGGGGCCAAGATACGCAGTATTTT. Its translation: CASSQEWERGGQDTQYF. The chain couples TRBV4-3 to TRBJ2-3; 10 nucleotides agree with TRBD2. CDR3 length: 17 residues. J gave up 5 bases and V 0 bases, and 8 bases lay outside the gene matches. Germline V CDR1 and CDR2: LGHNA, YSLEER.

The CDR3 reads CSVEARALGEQYF. CDR3 DNA sequence: TGCAGCGTTGAGGCCAGGGCCTTGGGCGAGCAGTACTTC. This sequence joins TRBV29-1 and TRBJ2-7; TRBD1 is a possible D gene (5 bases). V lost 3 bases and J 6 bases, leaving 15 bases between the germline ends. Germline CDR1 is SQVTM and CDR2 is ANQGSEA. The CDR3 is 13 residues long.

J is TRBJ1-1 and V is TRBV15; no firm D call. Germline V lookup: CDR1 LNHNV, CDR2 YYDKDF (reference sequence). Trimming removed 5 bases from V and 0 bases from J, with 7 bases in between. This CDR3 is 13 amino acids long. CDR3 coding DNA: TGTGCCACCAGCCCCCCCATGAACACTGAAGCTTTCTTT. Translating gives CATSPPMNTEAFF.

The rearrangement uses TRBV5-4 and TRBJ2-7; perhaps TRBD1 as D (7 bases). This CDR3 is 18 amino acids long. CDR1 SGHNT and CDR2 YYREEE come from the germline V gene (reference sequence). Trimming pared 3 bases from V and 0 bases from J, leaving 22 bases between. The CDR3 region is CASSWKPLAGGSSYEQYF. In nucleotides, the CDR3 is TGTGCCAGCAGCTGGAAACCCCTGGCAGGGGGGAGCTCCTACGAGCAGTACTTC.

The V and J genes are TRBV27 and TRBJ1-1, with 7 bases aligning to TRBD1. The CDR3 consists of 15 residues. V lost 2 bases and J lost 3; bases outside the gene matches: 6. Germline V CDR1 and CDR2: MNHEY, SMNVEV (reference sequence). CDR3 sequence: CASSLDPGGDTEAFF. The CDR3 DNA sequence: TGTGCCAGCAGTTTAGACCCAGGGGGTGACACTGAAGCTTTCTTT.

The V gene is TRBV27, the J gene TRBJ1-1, with TRBD1 matching 8 bases. CDR1 MNHEY and CDR2 SMNVEV come from the germline V gene (reference sequence). The trim removed 4 bases at V and 7 bases at J, leaving 5 bases unmatched. This CDR3 comprises 13 residues. As DNA, the CDR3 is TGTGCCAGCAGTTCAACCGACAGGGGTGAAGCTTTCTTT. Its protein product is CASSSTDRGEAFF.

The CDR3: CASSTGVGNTIYF. CDR3 nucleotide sequence: TGTGCCAGCAGCACAGGGGTTGGGAACACCATATATTTT. The genes are TRBV6-6 and TRBJ1-3, with 7 nucleotides matching TRBD1. The CDR3 extends over 13 amino acids. Germline CDR1 MNHNY, CDR2 SVGAGI (reference sequence). The J segment lost 7 bases and the V segment lost 6 bases, leaving 6 bases of the junction unmatched.

This clone has just one count. V is TRBV19 and J is TRBJ2-7, with TRBD1 matching 8 bases. This CDR3 spans 14 amino acids. The J segment lost 0 bases and the V segment lost 8 bases, leaving 6 bases of the junction unmatched. CDR1 and CDR2 from the germline V gene are LNHDA and SQIVND (reference sequence). The CDR3 DNA sequence: TGTGCCAGTGCTGGACAGGGAAGCTCCTACGAGCAGTACTTC. Residues: CASAGQGSSYEQYF.

A single count supports this clone. The chain carries TRBV15 and TRBJ1-6; 9 bases are a match to TRBD1. Germline V CDR1 and CDR2: LNHNV, YYDKDF (reference sequence). This CDR3 has 21 amino acids. J lost 0 bases, V lost 0 bases, and 12 bases had no gene match. This CDR3 reads CATSRDQTGTGYFSYNSPLHF. DNA for the CDR3: TGTGCCACCAGCAGAGACCAGACCGGGACAGGGTATTTCTCCTATAATTCACCCCTCCACTTT.

The chain recombines TRBV30 with TRBJ2-3; no definite D call. V gave up 2 bases and J gave up 1 base, with 13 bases separating them. Looked up from germline, CDR1 is GTSNPN and CDR2 is SVGIG (reference sequence). This CDR3 has 15 residues. The CDR3 loop reads CAWSLVVGGTDTQYF. CDR3 nucleotides: TGTGCCTGGAGTCTGGTGGTTGGAGGCACAGATACGCAGTATTTT.

To note about this clone: One junction end does not reproduce the germline sequence, and a read error may be involved. This chain connects TRBV4-3 to TRBJ2-2; no definite D call. The CDR3 covers 15 residues. Germline V gene data show CDR1 as LGHNA and CDR2 as YSLEER. CDR3 DNA: TGCGCCAGCAGACAAGGATCGGTTGGCACCGGGGAGCTGTTTTTT. Translated, it gives CASRQGSVGTGELFF.

The gene calls are TRBV29-1 and TRBJ1-3, with TRBD1 as a possible D gene (5 bases). This CDR3 has 12 amino acids. Germline-derived CDR1 and CDR2 are SQVTM and ANQGSEA. V shed 8 bases and J shed 2 bases, with 10 bases lying between them. DNA for the CDR3: TGCAGCACCGAGACAGCTGGAAACACCATATATTTT. This translates into CSTETAGNTIYF. Using reference TRBV29-1 and TRBJ1-3 for the parts outside the CDR3, the full variable domain is SAVISQKPSRDICQRGTSLTIQCQVDSQVTMMFWYRQQPGQSLTLIATANQGSEATYESGFVIDKFPISRPNLTFSTLTVSNMSPEDSSIYLCSTETAGNTIYFGEGSWLTVV.